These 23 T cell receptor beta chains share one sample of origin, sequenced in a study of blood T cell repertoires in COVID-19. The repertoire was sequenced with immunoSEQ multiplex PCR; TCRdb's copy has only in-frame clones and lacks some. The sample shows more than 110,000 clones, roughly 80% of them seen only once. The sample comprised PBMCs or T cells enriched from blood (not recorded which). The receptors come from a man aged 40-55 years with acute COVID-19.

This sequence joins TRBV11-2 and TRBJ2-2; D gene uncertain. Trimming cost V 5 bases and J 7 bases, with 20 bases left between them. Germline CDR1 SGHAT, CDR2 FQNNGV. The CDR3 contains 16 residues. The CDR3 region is CASSQRGREFNGELFF. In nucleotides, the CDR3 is TGTGCCAGCAGCCAACGCGGCCGAGAGTTTAACGGGGAGCTGTTTTTT.

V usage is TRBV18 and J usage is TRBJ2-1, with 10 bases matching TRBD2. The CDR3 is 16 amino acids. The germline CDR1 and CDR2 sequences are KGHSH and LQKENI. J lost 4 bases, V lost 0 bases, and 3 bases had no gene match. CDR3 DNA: TGTGCCAGCTCACCACCGGGACTAGCGAAGTACAATGAGCAGTTCTTC. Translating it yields CASSPPGLAKYNEQFF.

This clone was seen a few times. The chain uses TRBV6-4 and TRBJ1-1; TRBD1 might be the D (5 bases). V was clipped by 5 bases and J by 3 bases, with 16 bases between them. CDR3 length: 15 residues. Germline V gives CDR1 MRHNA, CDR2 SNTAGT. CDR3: CASSPTGKGHTEAFF. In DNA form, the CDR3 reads TGTGCCAGCAGTCCGACTGGGAAGGGGCACACTGAAGCTTTCTTT.

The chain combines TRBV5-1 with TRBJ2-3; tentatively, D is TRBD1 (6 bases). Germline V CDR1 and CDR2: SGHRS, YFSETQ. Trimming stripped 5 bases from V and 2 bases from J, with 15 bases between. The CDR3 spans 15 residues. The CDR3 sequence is CASSLTGTPTDTQYF. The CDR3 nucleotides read TGCGCCAGCAGTCTTACAGGGACACCCACAGATACGCAGTATTTT.

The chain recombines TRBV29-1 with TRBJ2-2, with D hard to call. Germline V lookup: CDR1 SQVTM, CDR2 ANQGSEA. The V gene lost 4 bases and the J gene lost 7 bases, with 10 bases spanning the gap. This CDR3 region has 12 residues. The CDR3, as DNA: TGCAGCGTTGTTCAGGATGGCGGGGAGCTGTTTTTT. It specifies CSVVQDGGELFF.

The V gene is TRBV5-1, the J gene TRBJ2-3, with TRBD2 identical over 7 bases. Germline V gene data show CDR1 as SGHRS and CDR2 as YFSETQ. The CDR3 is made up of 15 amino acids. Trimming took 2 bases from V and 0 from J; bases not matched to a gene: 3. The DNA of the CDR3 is TGCGCCAGCAGCTTCCTAGCGGCTAGCACAGATACGCAGTATTTT. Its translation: CASSFLAASTDTQYF.

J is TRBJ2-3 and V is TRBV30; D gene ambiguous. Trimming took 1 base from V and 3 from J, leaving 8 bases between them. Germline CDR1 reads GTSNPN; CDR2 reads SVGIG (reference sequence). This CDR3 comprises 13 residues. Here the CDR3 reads CAWSAAGTDTQYF. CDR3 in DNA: TGTGCCTGGAGTGCAGCCGGGACAGATACGCAGTATTTT.

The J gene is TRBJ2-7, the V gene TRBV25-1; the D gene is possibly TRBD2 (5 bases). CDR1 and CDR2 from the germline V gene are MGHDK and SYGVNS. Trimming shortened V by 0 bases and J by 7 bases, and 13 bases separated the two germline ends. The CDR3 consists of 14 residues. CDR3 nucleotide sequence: TGTGCCAGCAGTGAATATGCCGGACTGGGGGAGCAGTACTTC. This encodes CASSEYAGLGEQYF.

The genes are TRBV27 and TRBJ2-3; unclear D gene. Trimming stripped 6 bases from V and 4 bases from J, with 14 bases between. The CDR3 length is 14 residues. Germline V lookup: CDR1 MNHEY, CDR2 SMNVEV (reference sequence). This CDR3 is CASRSWAKPDTQYF. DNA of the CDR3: TGTGCCAGCAGGTCCTGGGCCAAACCAGATACGCAGTATTTT.

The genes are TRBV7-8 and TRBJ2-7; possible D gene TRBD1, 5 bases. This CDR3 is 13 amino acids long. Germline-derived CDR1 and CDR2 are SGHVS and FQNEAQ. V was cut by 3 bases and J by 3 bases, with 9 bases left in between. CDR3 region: CASSFDRVYEQYF. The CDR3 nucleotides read TGTGCCAGCAGCTTTGACAGAGTCTACGAGCAGTACTTC.

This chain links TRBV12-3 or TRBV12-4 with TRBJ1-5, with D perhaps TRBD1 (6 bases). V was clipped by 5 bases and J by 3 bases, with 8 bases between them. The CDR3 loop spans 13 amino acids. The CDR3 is CASSRTVNQPQHF. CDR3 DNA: TGTGCCAGCAGTCGGACAGTCAATCAGCCCCAGCATTTT.

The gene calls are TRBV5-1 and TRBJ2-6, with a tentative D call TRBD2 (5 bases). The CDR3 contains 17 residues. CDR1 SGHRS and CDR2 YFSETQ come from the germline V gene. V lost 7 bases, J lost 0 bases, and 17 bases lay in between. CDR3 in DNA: TGCGCCAGCTCCCCCAGCGGTCCCTTCTCTGGGGCCAACGTCCTGACTTTC. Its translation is CASSPSGPFSGANVLTF.

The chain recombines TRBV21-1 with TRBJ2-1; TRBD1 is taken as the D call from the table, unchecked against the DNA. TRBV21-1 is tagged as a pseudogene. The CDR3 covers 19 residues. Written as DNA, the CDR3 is TGTGCCAGCAGCAAACGTAATTCAGGGGACCCACGTTTCGGCAATGAGCAGTTCTTC. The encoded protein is CASSKRNSGDPRFGNEQFF.

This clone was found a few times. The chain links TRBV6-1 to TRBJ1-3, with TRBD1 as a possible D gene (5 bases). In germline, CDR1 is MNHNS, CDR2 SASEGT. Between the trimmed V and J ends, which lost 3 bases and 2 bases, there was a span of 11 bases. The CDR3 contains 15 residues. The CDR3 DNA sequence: TGTGCCAGCAGTGATATAGGGGCTGCTGGAAACACCATATATTTT. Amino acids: CASSDIGAAGNTIYF.

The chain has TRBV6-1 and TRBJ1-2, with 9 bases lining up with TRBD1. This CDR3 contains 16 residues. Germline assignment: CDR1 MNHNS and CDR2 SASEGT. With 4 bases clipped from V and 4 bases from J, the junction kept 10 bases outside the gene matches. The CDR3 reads CASSAVWDRVTYGYTF. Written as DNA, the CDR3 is TGTGCCAGCAGTGCCGTATGGGACAGGGTTACCTATGGCTACACCTTC.

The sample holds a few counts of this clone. CDR3 nucleotides: TGTGCCAGCTCACCCGACAATAACTATGGCTACACCTTC. Its protein is CASSPDNNYGYTF. The V call is TRBV18, the J call TRBJ1-2; D remains unclear. The CDR3 contains 13 residues. Germline V gene data show CDR1 as KGHSH and CDR2 as LQKENI. V was shortened by 3 bases and J by 1 base, with 6 bases between the two germline ends.

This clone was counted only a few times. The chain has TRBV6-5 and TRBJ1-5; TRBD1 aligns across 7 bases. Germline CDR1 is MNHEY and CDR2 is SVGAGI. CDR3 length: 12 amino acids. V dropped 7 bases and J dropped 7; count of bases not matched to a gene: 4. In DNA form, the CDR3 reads TGTGCCAGCATGACAGGGAACCAGCCCCAGCATTTT. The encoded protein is CASMTGNQPQHF.

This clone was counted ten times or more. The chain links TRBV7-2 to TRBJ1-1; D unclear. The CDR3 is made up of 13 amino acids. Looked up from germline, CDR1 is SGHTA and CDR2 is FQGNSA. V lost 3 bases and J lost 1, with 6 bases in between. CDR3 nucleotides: TGTGCCAGCAGCTTCCAGGAGAACACTGAAGCTTTCTTT. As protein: CASSFQENTEAFF.

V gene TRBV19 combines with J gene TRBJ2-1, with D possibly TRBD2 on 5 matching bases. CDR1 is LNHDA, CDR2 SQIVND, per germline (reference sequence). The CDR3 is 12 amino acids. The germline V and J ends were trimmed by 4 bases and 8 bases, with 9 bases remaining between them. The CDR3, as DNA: TGTGCCAGTAGTAAGACGGGGTATGAGCAGTTCTTC. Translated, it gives CASSKTGYEQFF. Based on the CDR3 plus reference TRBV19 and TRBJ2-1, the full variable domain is DGGITQSPKYLFRKEGQNVTLSCEQNLNHDAMYWYRQDPGQGLRLIYYSQIVNDFQKGDIAEGYSVSREKKESFPLTVTSAQKNPTAFYLCASSKTGYEQFFGPGTRLTVL.

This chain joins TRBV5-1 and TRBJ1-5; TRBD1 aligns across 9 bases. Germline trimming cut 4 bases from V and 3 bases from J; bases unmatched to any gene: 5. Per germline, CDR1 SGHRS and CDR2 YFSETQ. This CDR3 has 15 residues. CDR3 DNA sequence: TGCGCCAGCAGCCTAGGGACAGGGAACAATCAGCCCCAGCATTTT. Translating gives CASSLGTGNNQPQHF.

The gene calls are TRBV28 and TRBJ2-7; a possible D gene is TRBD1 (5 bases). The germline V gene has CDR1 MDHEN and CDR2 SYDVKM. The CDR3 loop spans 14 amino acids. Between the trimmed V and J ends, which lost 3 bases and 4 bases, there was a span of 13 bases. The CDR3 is CASSFLARGYEQYF. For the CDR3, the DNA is TGTGCCAGCAGTTTTCTCGCTAGGGGATACGAGCAGTACTTC.

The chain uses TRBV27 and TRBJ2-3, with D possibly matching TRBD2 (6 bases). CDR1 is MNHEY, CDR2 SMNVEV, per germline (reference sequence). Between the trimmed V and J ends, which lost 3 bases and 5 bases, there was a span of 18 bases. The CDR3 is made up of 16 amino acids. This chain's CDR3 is CASSFLPGGEGDTQYF. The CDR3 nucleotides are TGTGCCAGCAGTTTCTTGCCCGGAGGGGAAGGAGATACGCAGTATTTT.

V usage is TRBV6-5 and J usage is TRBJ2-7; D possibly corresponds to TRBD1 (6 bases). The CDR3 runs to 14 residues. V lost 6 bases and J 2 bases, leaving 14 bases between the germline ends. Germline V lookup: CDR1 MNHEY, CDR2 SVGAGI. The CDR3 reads CASSPFRGAYEQYF. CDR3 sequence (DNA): TGTGCCAGCAGCCCATTCAGGGGCGCCTACGAGCAGTACTTC.